Following are 21 T cell receptor beta chains from one sample sequenced in a study of blood T cell repertoires in COVID-19 (dated by TCRdb to the early 2020s). The library was obtained by the immunoSEQ multiplex PCR assay. Not all clones reach the TCRdb copy of this immuneACCESS table, which keeps in-frame sequences only. Checked studies attribute under half of the gap to unresolved V genes and leave the rest unexplained. This sample gives 200,000 to 250,000 clones in total; around 80% of them show up just once. The top ten clones comprise about 10% of the sample. The specimen sequenced was peripheral blood. Every receptor here comes from a woman older than 75 with COVID-19, enrolled during active disease.

The chain combines TRBV5-1 with TRBJ1-1; TRBD1 matches at 10 bases. CDR3 length: 13 residues. V shed 3 bases and J 5 bases; nucleotides not matched to a gene: 1. Germline loops: CDR1 SGHRS, CDR2 YFSETQ. The CDR3 DNA is TGCGCCAGCAGCTGGGGACAGGGGACTGAAGCTTTCTTT. Its translation is CASSWGQGTEAFF. Variable domain in full (rest from reference TRBV5-1 and TRBJ1-1): KAGVTQTPRYLIKTRGQQVTLSCSPISGHRSVSWYQQTPGQGLQFLFEYFSETQRNKGNFPGRFSGRQFSNSRSEMNVSTLELGDSALYLCASSWGQGTEAFFGQGTRLTVV.

The chain employs TRBV7-2 and TRBJ2-7; D might be TRBD1 (6 bases). Trimming took off 3 bases at V and 4 bases at J, with 10 bases between the two ends. CDR3 size: 13 residues. Germline-derived CDR1 and CDR2 are SGHTA and FQGNSA. In DNA form, the CDR3 reads TGTGCCAGCAGCTTGGCGCAGGGGTACGAGCAGTACTTC. Translated: CASSLAQGYEQYF.

The rearrangement joins TRBV7-2 to TRBJ2-2; D gene uncertain. CDR1 is SGHTA, CDR2 FQGNSA, per germline. The V end lost 5 bases, the J end lost 0 bases, and 10 bases lay between the germline ends. CDR3 length equals 15 residues. CDR3 nucleotides: TGTGCCAGCAGCCTCTCCAGTACGAACACCGGGGAGCTGTTTTTT. Amino acids: CASSLSSTNTGELFF.

This chain connects TRBV18 to TRBJ2-7, with 10 bases aligning to TRBD1. Trimming took 3 bases from V and 6 from J; bases not matched to a gene: 5. This CDR3 contains 14 residues. Germline V gives CDR1 KGHSH, CDR2 LQKENI. DNA for the CDR3: TGTGCCAGCTCACCGGGACAGGGGACGGCCGAGCAGTACGTC. Translating gives CASSPGQGTAEQYV.

CDR3 region: CASSLRQGANYEQYF. The CDR3 nucleotides are TGTGCCAGCAGTCTACGACAGGGGGCAAACTACGAGCAGTACTTC. V usage is TRBV27 and J usage is TRBJ2-7, with 10 bases fitting TRBD1. This CDR3 region has 15 residues. V lost 5 bases to trimming and J lost 3 bases; unmatched junction nucleotides: 7. From germline, CDR1 is MNHEY and CDR2 SMNVEV (reference sequence).

The V gene is TRBV11-2, the J gene TRBJ1-4; 7 bases align to TRBD1. V shed 3 bases, J shed 8 bases, and the junction held 6 bases outside the gene matches. Germline-derived CDR1 and CDR2 are SGHAT and FQNNGV. The CDR3 has 14 residues. The CDR3 sequence is CASSFRQGGEKLFF. DNA for the CDR3: TGTGCCAGCAGCTTCAGACAGGGTGGGGAAAAACTGTTTTTT.

J is TRBJ1-1 and V is TRBV18; a weak D match, TRBD1 (5 bases). Trimming removed 2 bases at V and 4 bases at J, with 11 bases between. Germline V gene lookup returns CDR1 KGHSH and CDR2 LQKENI. The CDR3 covers 14 residues. This chain's CDR3 is CASSPITGSTEAFF. The DNA of the CDR3 is TGTGCCAGCTCACCAATTACAGGTTCCACTGAAGCTTTCTTT.

CDR3 protein: CASSGPGQGRAEAFF. CDR3 DNA sequence: TGTGCCAGCAGTGGTCCAGGACAGGGAAGGGCTGAAGCTTTCTTT. This chain connects TRBV2 to TRBJ1-1; 8 bases align to TRBD1. CDR1 is SNHLY and CDR2 is FYNNEI in the germline V gene. Germline trimming cut 4 bases from V and 6 bases from J; bases unmatched to any gene: 10. This CDR3 is built from 15 residues.

The rearrangement links TRBV3-1 (or the pseudogene TRBV3-2) to TRBJ2-4; 8 bases match TRBD1. From germline, CDR1 is LGHDT and CDR2 YNNKEL (reference sequence). There are 16 residues in the CDR3. With V trimmed by 5 bases and J by 4 bases, 10 bases remained unmatched. The CDR3 here is CASSIRQGSKKNIQYF. CDR3 coding DNA: TGTGCCAGCAGCATACGACAGGGGTCGAAGAAAAACATTCAGTACTTC.

J is TRBJ1-2 and V is TRBV3-1 (or the pseudogene TRBV3-2); D perhaps matches TRBD1 (6 bases). V gave up 4 bases and J gave up 7 bases, with 13 bases separating them. CDR1 is LGHDT and CDR2 is YNNKEL in the germline V gene (reference sequence). This CDR3 contains 13 residues. The CDR3 is CASSPSQGLGYTF. The CDR3, as DNA: TGTGCCAGCAGCCCGTCCCAGGGGCTTGGCTACACCTTC.

This clone was observed a few times. The CDR3 nucleotides read TGTGCCAGCAGCGCTACCAGGGGTAATTCACCCCTCCACTTT. Its protein is CASSATRGNSPLHF. V gene TRBV5-8 combines with J gene TRBJ1-6, with a weak D call TRBD1 (6 bases). The CDR3 spans 14 residues. Trimming cost V 4 bases and J 6 bases, with 11 bases left between them. Germline V gene sequence: CDR1 SGHTS, CDR2 YDEGEE.

V usage is TRBV30 and J usage is TRBJ2-1; no clear D. Germline V gene lookup returns CDR1 GTSNPN and CDR2 SVGIG (reference sequence). Trimming removed 4 bases at V and 9 bases at J, with 13 bases between. This CDR3 has 12 residues. The CDR3 region has the DNA TGTGCCTGGACCCCCAGGAAAAGTGAGCAGTTCTTC. Translation gives CAWTPRKSEQFF.

The V and J genes are TRBV2 and TRBJ1-5; D might be TRBD1 (5 bases). The CDR3 contains 14 residues. CDR1 is SNHLY and CDR2 is FYNNEI in the germline V gene. Trimming removed 3 bases at V and 9 bases at J, with 15 bases between. The chain's CDR3 is CASSDSRGGGPQHF. In nucleotides, the CDR3 is TGTGCCAGCAGTGACTCGAGGGGCGGGGGGCCCCAGCATTTT.

The chain links TRBV28 to TRBJ1-1, with D unclear. The germline V gene has CDR1 MDHEN and CDR2 SYDVKM. V was shortened by 6 bases and J by 4 bases, with 15 bases between the two germline ends. CDR3 length: 14 amino acids. Written as DNA, the CDR3 is TGTGCCAGCAGCTCGCCCGGGAGATCCACTGAAGCTTTCTTT. It codes for CASSSPGRSTEAFF.

V is TRBV4-1 and J is TRBJ1-5, with D hard to call. CDR3 length: 15 residues. V lost 0 bases to trimming and J lost 7 bases, with 13 bases between them. The germline V gene has CDR1 MGHRA and CDR2 YSYEKL. The chain's CDR3 is CASSQDSGYGQPQHF. Written as DNA, the CDR3 is TGCGCCAGCAGCCAAGATTCAGGTTATGGCCAGCCCCAGCATTTT.

The rearrangement joins TRBV6-5 to TRBJ1-2; 11 nucleotides line up with TRBD1. CDR3 length: 15 amino acids. The J segment lost 1 base and the V segment lost 6 bases, leaving 4 bases of the junction unmatched. Germline V gives CDR1 MNHEY, CDR2 SVGAGI. The CDR3 loop reads CASRSGTGGNYGYTF. The CDR3 DNA reads as TGTGCCAGCAGGTCCGGGACAGGGGGTAACTATGGCTACACCTTC.

V is TRBV3-1 (or the pseudogene TRBV3-2) and J is TRBJ2-5; TRBD2 might be the D (5 bases). V was pared by 4 bases and J by 7 bases, with 7 bases between. The CDR3 spans 11 residues. Germline V gene data show CDR1 as LGHDT and CDR2 as YNNKEL (reference sequence). CDR3 nucleotide sequence: TGTGCCAGCAGCCCGAGCGGGACCCAGTACTTC. Translation gives CASSPSGTQYF.

The chain employs TRBV29-1 and TRBJ2-1, with 8 bases that match TRBD2. This CDR3 spans 13 amino acids. V lost 5 bases, J lost 8 bases, and 8 bases stayed unmatched. Per germline, CDR1 SQVTM and CDR2 ANQGSEA. DNA for the CDR3: TGCAGCGTTCGTAGCGGGGCATTCGATGAGCAGTTCTTC. Protein sequence: CSVRSGAFDEQFF.

The chain employs TRBV2 and TRBJ1-2; 7 nucleotides match TRBD1. CDR1 is SNHLY and CDR2 is FYNNEI in the germline V gene. V gave up 7 bases and J gave up 8 bases; unmatched junction bases: 7. The CDR3 length is 12 residues. CDR3 in amino acids: CASKGQAWGYTF. CDR3 nucleotides: TGTGCCAGCAAAGGACAGGCGTGGGGCTACACCTTC.

The chain combines TRBV5-1 with TRBJ2-5; TRBD1 aligns across 7 bases. V was clipped by 0 bases and J by 5 bases; unmatched bases: 7. The CDR3 is 15 residues long. In germline, CDR1 is SGHRS, CDR2 YFSETQ. The CDR3 region has the DNA TGCGCCAGCAGCTTGGTTCTAGGGGGCGGGGAGACCCAGTACTTC. Translated: CASSLVLGGGETQYF.

The V and J genes are TRBV12-3 or TRBV12-4 and TRBJ2-5, with D maybe TRBD2 (6 bases). The V gene lost 0 bases and the J gene lost 5 bases, with 7 bases spanning the gap. The length of the CDR3 is 13 residues. The chain's CDR3 is CASSLAAGETQYF. DNA of the CDR3: TGTGCCAGCAGTTTAGCTGCGGGGGAGACCCAGTACTTC.